The rows below give T cell receptor beta chains drawn from one sample of a study of T cell changes during pregnancy in multiple sclerosis. Data came from immunoSEQ multiplex PCR; TCRdb stores just in-frame clones and leaves some out. This table has some 97,000 clones, around nine tenths appearing once. Material: peripheral blood, obtained in the second trimester of pregnancy. All receptors come from a female donor with multiple sclerosis, enrolled in a pregnancy study. Each CDR3 is given without its conserved first and last residue.

V: TRBV6-5; J: TRBJ1-2; CDR3: ASGERYYGYT
V: TRBV9; J: TRBJ2-3; CDR3: ASSWGRWGTTDTQY
V: TRBV18; J: TRBJ1-6; CDR3: ASSPSRFALNSPLH
V: TRBV30; J: TRBJ1-2; CDR3: AWRGGRGGYT
V: TRBV30; J: TRBJ2-1; CDR3: AWIGKDSPYNEQF
V: TRBV28; J: TRBJ2-2; CDR3: ATTDRVNTGELF
V: TRBV9; J: TRBJ1-4; CDR3: ASSVGGGRGDRKLF
V: TRBV23-1; J: TRBJ1-6; CDR3: ASKETDYNSPLH
V: TRBV10-3; J: TRBJ1-4; CDR3: AISGQATNEKLF
V: TRBV29-1; J: TRBJ1-2; CDR3: SVRTGSYGYT
V: TRBV18; J: TRBJ1-3; CDR3: ASSPGDRISGNTIY
V: TRBV6-1; J: TRBJ2-3; CDR3: ASSAKRGGGVDTQY
V: TRBV5-4; J: TRBJ2-7; CDR3: ASSLGLGAGYEQY
V: TRBV7-3; J: TRBJ2-7; CDR3: ASSLGTVAGQQY
V: TRBV11-2; J: TRBJ1-2; CDR3: ASSLEVRRDVGYT
V: TRBV19; J: TRBJ2-1; CDR3: ASSIEGGNEQF
V: TRBV5-4; J: TRBJ1-2; CDR3: ASFQGDRVPNYGYT
V: TRBV19; J: TRBJ2-4; CDR3: ASSGGVTDIQY
V: TRBV10-3; J: TRBJ1-5; CDR3: AISESPGQGINQPQH
V: TRBV7-2; J: TRBJ2-5; CDR3: ASSFHGGGGSQETQY
V: TRBV7-9; J: TRBJ2-7; CDR3: ASSYETLYEQY
V: TRBV5-1; J: TRBJ2-6; CDR3: ASSGGLLGANVLT
V: TRBV29-1; J: TRBJ1-2; CDR3: SVVDRAAGGYT
V: TRBV6-1; J: TRBJ1-2; CDR3: ASSGVQANFRHGYT
V: TRBV5-1; J: TRBJ2-7; CDR3: ASSLGQGFPYEQY
V: TRBV5-4; J: TRBJ2-4; CDR3: ASSLDGTGRNIQY
V: TRBV5-4; J: TRBJ2-7; CDR3: ASSRTGTHEQY
V: TRBV2; J: TRBJ1-1; CDR3: ASSGPEVTEAF
V: TRBV4-2; J: TRBJ1-5; CDR3: ASRRDRESNQPQH
V: TRBV2; J: TRBJ1-1; CDR3: ASTKKQGTEAF
V: TRBV28; J: TRBJ1-4; CDR3: ATRRPGTNEKLF
V: TRBV6-6; J: TRBJ1-2; CDR3: ASSYPPDRSYYGYT
V: TRBV14; J: TRBJ1-1; CDR3: ASSQEPGNTEAF
V: TRBV19; J: TRBJ2-3; CDR3: ASRTAGADTQY
V: TRBV6-5; J: TRBJ1-2; CDR3: ASNKNRGWDGYT
V: TRBV4-1; J: TRBJ2-4; CDR3: ASSQPTGQGIKNIQY
V: TRBV7-2; J: TRBJ2-7; CDR3: ASSSRVTRGSYEQY
V: TRBV19; J: TRBJ2-5; CDR3: ASSPSRTSGGKETQY
V: TRBV27; J: TRBJ1-5; CDR3: ASSFPFLPTGNNQPQH
V: TRBV27; J: TRBJ1-1; CDR3: ASSFNRGNTEAF
V: TRBV30; J: TRBJ1-1; CDR3: AWSVSSNTEAF
V: TRBV10-3; J: TRBJ1-2; CDR3: AISERVQDGYT
V: TRBV27; J: TRBJ2-7; CDR3: ASSLGRGISGHSYEQY
V: TRBV6-1; J: TRBJ2-7; CDR3: ASMFLGGPQY
V: TRBV9; J: TRBJ2-1; CDR3: ASSPWLAGALGNEQF
V: TRBV5-5; J: TRBJ1-5; CDR3: ASSLDPDQPQH
V: TRBV4-1; J: TRBJ1-5; CDR3: ASSHGGGNQPQH
V: TRBV5-1; J: TRBJ2-1; CDR3: ASSSPSGVGGHNEQF
V: TRBV6-1; J: TRBJ1-1; CDR3: ASAQGGAEAF
V: TRBV5-4; J: TRBJ2-1; CDR3: ASSLVEGLYNEQF
V: TRBV27; J: TRBJ2-7; CDR3: ASSRTGLPYEQY
V: TRBV7-6; J: TRBJ1-1; CDR3: ASKRTDGGTEAF